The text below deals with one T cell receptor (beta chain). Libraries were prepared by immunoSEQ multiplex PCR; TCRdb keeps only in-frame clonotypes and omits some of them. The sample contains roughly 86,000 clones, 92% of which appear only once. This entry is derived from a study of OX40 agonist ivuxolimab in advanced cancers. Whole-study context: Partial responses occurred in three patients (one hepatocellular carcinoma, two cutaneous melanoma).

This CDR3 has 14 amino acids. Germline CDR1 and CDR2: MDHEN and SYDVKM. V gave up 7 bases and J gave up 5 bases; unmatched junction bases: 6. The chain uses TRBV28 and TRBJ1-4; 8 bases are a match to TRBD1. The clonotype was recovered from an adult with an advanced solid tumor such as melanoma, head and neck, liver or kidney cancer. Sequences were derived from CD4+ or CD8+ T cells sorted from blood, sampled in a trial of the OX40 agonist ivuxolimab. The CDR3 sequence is CASNPAGGNEKLFF. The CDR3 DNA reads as TGTGCCAGCAATCCGGCAGGGGGCAATGAAAAACTGTTTTTT.